This entry features one T cell receptor (beta chain) sequence. Antigen: not known. The length of the CDR3 is 14 residues. Production of TCR beta cDNA relied on 5'RACE template switching with UMIs. Each CDR3 protein gets one entry in TCRdb, which reprocessed the 5' RACE reads and gives no DNA. Its clone listing holds around 260,000 distinct CDR3 sequences. This sample is part of a study of T cells expressing NK-cell markers. Looking at the study overall: Sequencing of TCR beta repertoires drew on sorted CD3+CD56+NKG2C+, CD3+CD56+NKG2C- and CD3+CD56-NKG2C+ T cells. Serological testing identified seven of the eight sequenced donors as HCMV-seropositive and one as seronegative. Study-level results: Topping the CD3+CD56-NKG2C+ fraction as well were these clonotypes, in a few donors.

The specimen was blood T cells: a sorted CD56 or NKG2C T cell subset, CD4+ or CD8+ T cells, or bulk PBMC T cells (not recorded which). The sequence was obtained from a woman aged 18 to 75 in good health. This chain uses TRBV12-3 or TRBV12-4 with TRBJ2-1. The CDR3: CASSLNRQNNEQFF.